This paragraph covers one T cell receptor beta chain sequence. Antigen: not known. The data were taken from a study of T cell repertoires in cytomegalovirus infection. Study summary: Well-studied HLA-B-restricted epitopes and recently identified HLA-C-restricted epitopes of CMV were both used in the study. Through public TCR beta signatures, both CMV infection and matching HLA type were indicated.

Via MiXCR, TCRdb re-called the reads, giving one row per CDR3 protein. In the table there are approximately 300,000 distinct CDR3 sequences, around 25% of which are singletons. CDR1 is MNHNS and CDR2 is SASEGT in the germline V gene. With 7 bases removed from V and 3 bases from J, the gap between germline ends came to 9 bases. The CDR3 covers 13 residues. The receptor was derived from a human donor in good health (CMV status not recorded). Some clones in this sample may be carry-over from other donors' samples. The sample was cultured PBMCs, taken from culture after CMV antigen stimulation. This sequence joins TRBV6-1 and TRBJ1-4; no definite D call. CDR3 in DNA: TGTGCCAGCATGAGTTTAGCTAATGAAAAACTGTTTTTT. Its translation is CASMSLANEKLFF.